This T cell receptor (beta chain) was sequenced for a study of blood T cell repertoires in COVID-19. TCRdb keeps only in-frame clones here, not all; method: immunoSEQ multiplex PCR. The sample lists under 300,000 clones, about nine tenths occurring once. The source of this sequence is a woman between 50 and 59 years old who had recovered from COVID-19. The sequenced sample consisted of PBMCs or T cells enriched from blood (not recorded which).

The CDR3, as DNA: TGCAGCGTTGTGGCGTTGGGGCATGAGCAGTTCTTC. Its protein is CSVVALGHEQFF. The gene calls are TRBV29-1 and TRBJ2-1; D is possibly TRBD1 (5 bases). Germline loops: CDR1 SQVTM, CDR2 ANQGSEA. Trimming took off 4 bases at V and 8 bases at J, with 12 bases between the two ends. The CDR3 length is 12 residues.